Following are 22 T cell receptor beta chains from one sample sequenced in a study of T cells in Graves' hyperthyroidism and ophthalmopathy (dated by TCRdb to about 2019). Libraries were built with multiplex PCR. Sequencing was performed on an Illumina HiSeq 2000. The TCR beta CDR3 regions were amplified from RNA transcripts. A first-round RT-PCR of the TCR CDR3 used the HTBI primer set with the Qiagen OneStep RT-PCR kit. TCRdb reran the public reads through fastp at Q25 and MiXCR, keeping productive beta chains. Merged by CDR3 protein, the rows form single entries marked with the most common genes and DNA. The sample records approximately 300,000 distinct CDR3 sequences, roughly 20% of which are singletons. The ten largest clones add up to about two fifths of the sample. Sequenced input: blood. The receptors were sampled from a man in his forties or fifties with Graves' ophthalmopathy.

A few counts support this clonotype. The chain is built from TRBV29-1 and TRBJ2-7, with 10 nucleotides matching TRBD2. V was clipped by 6 bases and J by 5 bases; unmatched bases: 13. CDR3 length equals 15 residues. The V gene's germline CDR1 is SQVTM and CDR2 ANQGSEA. The CDR3 sequence: CSVKHGLAEGDEQYF. As DNA, the CDR3 is TGCAGCGTCAAACATGGACTAGCGGAAGGGGACGAGCAGTACTTC.

This clonotype occurred a few times. The chain recombines TRBV18 with TRBJ2-5; TRBD2 aligns across 8 bases. CDR1 and CDR2 (germline): KGHSH, LQKENI. Losses at the gene ends were 6 bases for V and 4 bases for J; bases not matched to a gene: 7. The CDR3 consists of 14 residues. The CDR3 loop is CASSPQGLGETQYF. The CDR3 region has the DNA TGTGCCAGCTCCCCCCAGGGACTAGGAGAGACCCAGTACTTC.

This clonotype was seen ten or more times. CDR3 coding DNA: TGTGCCTGGAGTTCGGTAAGGGGCACAGATACGCAGTATTTT. Translating it yields CAWSSVRGTDTQYF. The chain employs TRBV30 and TRBJ2-3; D unclear. This CDR3 contains 14 residues. V lost 2 bases and J 1 base, leaving 10 bases between the germline ends. Germline assignment: CDR1 GTSNPN and CDR2 SVGIG (reference sequence).

The chain uses TRBV11-2 and TRBJ2-5; 12 bases fit TRBD2. Looked up from germline, CDR1 is SGHAT and CDR2 is FQNNGV. Trimming at V came to 2 bases and at J to 2 bases, leaving 9 bases not matched to a gene. The CDR3 spans 18 residues. The CDR3 spells CASSLRGRLAGGQETQYF. CDR3 sequence (DNA): TGTGCCAGCAGCTTAAGGGGTCGGCTAGCGGGGGGGCAAGAGACCCAGTACTTC. The variable domain in full, completed from reference TRBV11-2 and TRBJ2-5, reads EAGVAQSPRYKIIEKRQSVAFWCNPISGHATLYWYQQILGQGPKLLIQFQNNGVVDDSQLPKDRFSAERLKGVDSTLKIQPAKLEDSAVYLCASSLRGRLAGGQETQYFGPGTRLLVL.

This rearrangement joins TRBV4-1 to TRBJ2-1; 7 bases map to TRBD2. Germline V gives CDR1 MGHRA, CDR2 YSYEKL. The CDR3 totals 14 residues. Germline trimming cut 1 base from V and 7 bases from J; bases unmatched to any gene: 4. The CDR3, as DNA: TGCGCCAGCAGCCAAGCCGGGACTACTAATGAGCAGTTCTTC. Translating it yields CASSQAGTTNEQFF.

The rearrangement links TRBV9 to TRBJ1-1; tentative D call: TRBD1 (5 bases). The CDR3 loop spans 17 amino acids. Germline CDR1 reads SGDLS; CDR2 reads YYNGEE. Trimming left V 0 bases short and J 1 base short, with 16 bases between. The CDR3 here is CASSVGGLAGENTEAFF. For the CDR3, the DNA is TGTGCCAGCAGCGTAGGAGGGCTCGCGGGGGAGAACACTGAAGCTTTCTTT.

Ten or more counts support this clonotype. The chain has TRBV28 and TRBJ1-2; D might be TRBD1 (5 bases). The germline V gene has CDR1 MDHEN and CDR2 SYDVKM. The CDR3 is 14 amino acids. The V gene lost 8 bases and the J gene lost 3 bases, with 16 bases spanning the gap. The CDR3 DNA reads as TGTGCCAGCCGGGACCCCTTGGGGTACTATGGCTACACCTTC. Protein product: CASRDPLGYYGYTF.

This chain uses TRBV6-1 with TRBJ1-1, with TRBD1 as a possible D gene (6 bases). V was trimmed by 7 bases and J by 3 bases, leaving 12 bases between them. Germline CDR1 is MNHNS and CDR2 is SASEGT. This CDR3 spans 13 amino acids. The chain's CDR3 is CASNRVLDTEAFF. CDR3 in DNA: TGTGCCAGCAACAGGGTGCTGGACACTGAAGCTTTCTTT.

Ten or more counts support this clonotype. DNA of the CDR3: TGTGCCAGCATCTCCCCCAGCGGGGATTACAATGAGCAGTTCTTC. Its protein is CASISPSGDYNEQFF. The rearrangement joins TRBV28 to TRBJ2-1; 7 bases align to TRBD2. The J segment lost 4 bases and the V segment lost 7 bases, leaving 10 bases of the junction unmatched. The CDR3 has 15 residues. Germline V lookup: CDR1 MDHEN, CDR2 SYDVKM. Looking up the rest from reference TRBV28 and TRBJ2-1 gives the full variable domain: DVKVTQSSRYLVKRTGEKVFLECVQDMDHENMFWYRQDPGLGLRLIYFSYDVKMKEKGDIPEGYSVSREKKERFSLILESASTNQTSMYLCASISPSGDYNEQFFGPGTRLTVL.

This clonotype was counted between two and nine times. The chain uses TRBV20-1 and TRBJ2-1; no firm D call. V gave up 3 bases and J gave up 7 bases, with 10 bases separating them. Germline CDR1 is DFQATT and CDR2 is SNEGSKA (reference sequence). This CDR3 spans 12 amino acids. CDR3 in amino acids: CSASLNLNEQFF. CDR3 in DNA: TGCAGTGCTAGCCTCAATTTGAATGAGCAGTTCTTC.

The rearrangement joins TRBV28 to TRBJ2-2; possibly TRBD2 for D (5 bases). CDR1 MDHEN and CDR2 SYDVKM come from the germline V gene. V dropped 6 bases and J dropped 5 bases, with 19 bases sitting between them. This CDR3 region has 16 residues. The CDR3, as DNA: TGTGCCAGCAGGAGTGAGGGAGTTCTAATAACCGGGGAGCTGTTTTTT. It yields the protein CASRSEGVLITGELFF.

Regarding this clonotype: The junction and the germline gene differ at one end; a read error may be behind it. The CDR3 nucleotides read TGTGCCAGCAGCTTAGCAGGGGGCTCCTACAATGAGCGGTTCTTC. Translation gives CASSLAGGSYNERFF. The rearrangement links TRBV7-3 to TRBJ2-1; the match to TRBD1 covers 8 bases. The germline gives CDR1 SGHTA, CDR2 FQGTGA. This CDR3 region has 15 residues. Based on the CDR3 plus reference TRBV7-3 and TRBJ2-1, the full variable domain is GAGVSQTPSNKVTEKGKYVELRCDPISGHTALYWYRQSLGQGPEFLIYFQGTGAADDSGLPNDRFFAVRPEGSVSTLKIQRTERGDSAVYLCASSLAGGSYNERFFGPGTRLTVL.

This clonotype was seen many times. The chain couples TRBV6-1 to TRBJ2-1; TRBD2 matches at 11 bases. This CDR3 has 17 amino acids. V lost 5 bases to trimming and J lost 0 bases; unmatched junction nucleotides: 6. Germline values: CDR1 MNHNS, CDR2 SASEGT. CDR3 loop: CASSWGLAARSYNEQFF. CDR3 nucleotide sequence: TGTGCCAGCAGTTGGGGACTAGCGGCACGCTCCTACAATGAGCAGTTCTTC.

This sequence joins TRBV29-1 and TRBJ1-4; 9 nucleotides agree with TRBD1. With 3 bases clipped from V and 12 bases from J, the junction kept 8 bases outside the gene matches. CDR1 and CDR2 from the germline V gene are SQVTM and ANQGSEA. The CDR3 totals 13 residues. In DNA, the CDR3 is TGCAGCGTTGACGACAGGGGGAAGGGAGAACTGTTTTTT. Translated: CSVDDRGKGELFF.

The rearrangement links TRBV27 to TRBJ1-2; TRBD1 matches at 8 bases. The CDR3 sequence is 14 residues long. The junction had 9 bases not matched to a gene; V was cut back by 5 bases and J by 7 bases. CDR1 is MNHEY, CDR2 SMNVEV, per germline (reference sequence). The CDR3 here is CASSPWTGLGGYTF. CDR3 bases: TGTGCCAGCAGTCCGTGGACAGGGTTGGGTGGCTACACCTTC.

This clonotype was picked up many times. The chain uses TRBV7-8 and TRBJ2-2, with D possibly TRBD1 on 5 matching bases. The V and J ends lost 0 bases and 3 bases respectively, with 11 bases between them. The CDR3 runs to 16 residues. The germline gives CDR1 SGHVS, CDR2 FQNEAQ. The CDR3 bases are TGTGCCAGCAGCTTAGCGAGAAGGGGTGACACCGGGGAGCTGTTTTTT. It codes for CASSLARRGDTGELFF.

The chain uses TRBV28 and TRBJ2-2; a possible D gene is TRBD2 (6 bases). Germline CDR1 reads MDHEN; CDR2 reads SYDVKM. The CDR3 consists of 15 residues. Trimming took 3 bases from V and 6 from J, leaving 14 bases between them. The CDR3 sequence: CASSLSLGGPGELFF. DNA of the CDR3: TGTGCCAGCAGTTTGAGCCTGGGGGGTCCCGGGGAGCTGTTTTTT.

This clonotype showed up just a few times. The rearrangement uses TRBV20-1 and TRBJ2-1, with a possible D match to TRBD2 (6 bases). V was trimmed by 7 bases and J by 0 bases, leaving 13 bases between them. The CDR3 length is 14 residues. Germline V gives CDR1 DFQATT, CDR2 SNEGSKA (reference sequence). The CDR3 region has the DNA TGCAGTGTCCGGGACTCCGACTCCTACAATGAGCAGTTCTTC. Translated, it gives CSVRDSDSYNEQFF.

The table lists this clonotype with a few counts. The chain carries TRBV9 and TRBJ2-7, with D maybe TRBD2 (6 bases). The CDR3 sequence is 14 residues long. V gave up 0 bases and J gave up 7 bases, with 14 bases separating them. Germline CDR1 is SGDLS and CDR2 is YYNGEE. The CDR3 nucleotides read TGTGCCAGCAGCGTAGCGGGGGAGACTGGTGAGCAGTACTTC. Protein sequence: CASSVAGETGEQYF.

This clonotype was recorded a few times. The chain links TRBV12-3 or TRBV12-4 to TRBJ2-5; 7 nucleotides line up with TRBD2. CDR3 size: 12 residues. V lost 6 bases, J lost 3 bases, and 1 base stayed unmatched. In DNA, the CDR3 is TGTGCCAGCAGAGCGGGGAAAGAGACCCAGTACTTC. This translates into CASRAGKETQYF.

The genes are TRBV14 and TRBJ2-3; D might be TRBD1 (6 bases). The ends were cut back, 0 bases at V and 5 bases at J, with 15 bases in the middle. The germline gives CDR1 SGHDN, CDR2 FVKESK. The CDR3 covers 16 residues. The CDR3: CASSQDRGRDQDTQYF. Written as DNA, the CDR3 is TGTGCCAGCAGCCAAGACAGGGGAAGGGATCAAGATACGCAGTATTTT.

This clonotype was seen a few times. The rearrangement joins TRBV28 to TRBJ1-6; D is ambiguous. Trimming cost V 8 bases and J 5 bases, with 10 bases left between them. The germline CDR1 and CDR2 sequences are MDHEN and SYDVKM. The CDR3 covers 13 residues. The CDR3 protein is CASLWQDNSPLHF. The CDR3 DNA is TGTGCCAGCCTCTGGCAGGATAATTCACCCCTCCACTTT.